Here is one TCR beta chain with its context. Germline-derived CDR1 and CDR2 are KGHDR and SFDVKD. Trimming took 9 bases from V and 0 from J, leaving 10 bases between them. This CDR3 comprises 13 residues. This entry comes from a study of blood T cell repertoires in COVID-19. Assay used: immunoSEQ multiplex PCR; TCRdb lists only in-frame clones, some missing. The sample lists tens of thousands of clones, 84% occurring once. This sequence originates from a man aged 45 to 65 with active or convalescent COVID-19. The gene calls are TRBV24-1 and TRBJ1-2; tentatively, D is TRBD1 (5 bases). The sequenced material came from peripheral blood. CDR3 protein: CATQDTTNYGYTF. CDR3 in DNA: TGTGCCACCCAGGACACTACTAACTATGGCTACACCTTC.